The TCR beta chain described here comes from a study of shared clonotypes between healthy human individuals. The table came from immunoSEQ multiplex PCR; TCRdb's copy has only in-frame clones and leaves some out. The sample holds under 1 million clones, approximately 96% seen once. In the naive CD8 group, cells lacked CD45RO and were positively selected for CCR7, so terminally differentiated effector memory CD45RA+ cells were left out. V lost 3 bases and J lost 4; bases outside the gene matches: 8. This CDR3 is built from 16 residues. From germline, CDR1 is SNHLY and CDR2 FYNNEI. The chain carries TRBV2 and TRBJ2-5, with TRBD2 matching 10 bases. This receptor was taken from a man aged 30-40 years in good health. Sequencing used naive CD8+ T cells sorted from blood. The CDR3 coding sequence is TGTGCCAGCAGTGACTTAGCGGGAGGTTCCGGAGAGACCCAGTACTTC. This codes for CASSDLAGGSGETQYF. Supplemented by reference TRBV2 and TRBJ2-5, the full variable domain reads EPEVTQTPSHQVTQMGQEVILRCVPISNHLYFYWYRQILGQKVEFLVSFYNNEISEKSEIFDDQFSVERPDGSNFTLKIRSTKLEDSAMYFCASSDLAGGSGETQYFGPGTRLLVL.